A single sample is the source of the 13 T cell receptor beta chains below, sequenced in a study of siplizumab effects on memory and regulatory T cells. Profiling relied on immunoSEQ multiplex PCR, and the TCRdb table lists in-frame clones only, not all of them. Counted here are 60,000 to 70,000 clones, 75% to 90% occurring once; the ten biggest clones make up around 1.8%. The specimen sequenced was Tregs sorted from blood. The receptors originated from a human donor in good health.

The V call is TRBV7-2, the J call TRBJ2-7, with 7 positions matching TRBD2. Germline V gene lookup returns CDR1 SGHTA and CDR2 FQGNSA. V lost 5 bases, J lost 2 bases, and 6 bases stayed unmatched. The CDR3 spans 14 residues. CDR3 amino acids: CASSHSSGPYEQYF. The CDR3 DNA sequence: TGTGCCAGCAGCCATTCTAGCGGACCCTACGAGCAGTACTTC.

This chain joins TRBV6-4 and TRBJ2-7; D not resolved. CDR1 is MRHNA, CDR2 SNTAGT, per germline. This CDR3 is 14 amino acids long. Trimming removed 3 bases from V and 4 bases from J, with 13 bases in between. This CDR3 is CASSEVGVWYEQYF. CDR3 coding DNA: TGTGCCAGCAGTGAGGTGGGTGTCTGGTACGAGCAGTACTTC.

This clone was seen just once. V and J are TRBV7-2 and TRBJ1-1; 8 nucleotides align to TRBD1. CDR3 length: 15 residues. Germline V gives CDR1 SGHTA, CDR2 FQGNSA. The V gene end was trimmed by 3 bases and the J gene end by 2 bases; junction bases not matched to a gene: 5. The CDR3 DNA reads as TGTGCCAGCAGCTTTAATGGACAGGGCAACACTGAAGCTTTCTTT. Amino acids: CASSFNGQGNTEAFF.

The CDR3 DNA reads as TGTGCCTGGAGGGGCACCGGGGAGCTGTTTTTT. It encodes CAWRGTGELFF. The chain is built from TRBV30 and TRBJ2-2; D unclear. Germline V CDR1 and CDR2: GTSNPN, SVGIG (reference sequence). CDR3 length: 11 residues. Trimming cost V 3 bases and J 4 bases, with 3 bases left between them.

The CDR3 nucleotides are TGTGCCAGCAGTACCGGGAGCTCCTACGAGCAGTACTTC. Amino acid sequence: CASSTGSSYEQYF. The chain uses TRBV6-5 and TRBJ2-7; a weak D match, TRBD2 (6 bases). Deletions cut 5 bases from V and 0 bases from J, with 8 bases between. Germline lookup yields CDR1 MNHEY and CDR2 SVGAGI. This CDR3 is 13 amino acids long.

The CDR3 DNA is TGTGCCAGCTCGTCGACAGGGGTCACTGAAGCTTTCTTT. Its protein is CASSSTGVTEAFF. J is TRBJ1-1 and V is TRBV18; 8 bases agree with TRBD1. This CDR3 spans 13 amino acids. The junction had 4 bases not matched to a gene; V was cut back by 6 bases and J by 4 bases. The germline gives CDR1 KGHSH, CDR2 LQKENI.

The V call is TRBV12-5, the J call TRBJ1-1, with D uncertain. This CDR3 region has 14 residues. Germline V gene data show CDR1 as LGHNT and CDR2 as FRNRAP. The V gene lost 7 bases and the J gene lost 7 bases, with 19 bases spanning the gap. Here the CDR3 reads CASASQFFLGEAFF. DNA for the CDR3: TGTGCTAGTGCCTCCCAATTTTTCTTAGGTGAAGCTTTCTTT. Based on the CDR3 plus reference TRBV12-5 and TRBJ1-1, the full variable domain is DARVTQTPRHKVTEMGQEVTMRCQPILGHNTVFWYRQTMMQGLELLAYFRNRAPLDDSGMPKDRFSAEMPDATLATLKIQPSEPRDSAVYFCASASQFFLGEAFFGQGTRLTVV.

This clone was recorded only once. The chain employs TRBV7-8 and TRBJ1-4, with D possibly TRBD1 on 5 matching bases. Germline assignment: CDR1 SGHVS and CDR2 FQNEAQ. The V gene lost 1 base and the J gene lost 3 bases, with 9 bases spanning the gap. The CDR3 runs 15 residues. CDR3: CASSLVRGANEKLFF. CDR3 DNA: TGTGCCAGCAGCTTAGTAAGAGGGGCTAATGAAAAACTGTTTTTT.

The chain combines TRBV19 with TRBJ1-5, with 9 bases matching TRBD1. Germline trimming cut 4 bases from V and 0 bases from J; bases unmatched to any gene: 4. Germline loops: CDR1 LNHDA, CDR2 SQIVND (reference sequence). The CDR3 runs to 16 residues. CDR3 nucleotide sequence: TGTGCCAGTAGTAGGGGACAGGGAGGTAGCAATCAGCCCCAGCATTTT. As protein: CASSRGQGGSNQPQHF. The whole variable domain, filled in from reference TRBV19 and TRBJ1-5, reads DGGITQSPKYLFRKEGQNVTLSCEQNLNHDAMYWYRQDPGQGLRLIYYSQIVNDFQKGDIAEGYSVSREKKESFPLTVTSAQKNPTAFYLCASSRGQGGSNQPQHFGDGTRLSIL.

V usage is TRBV19 and J usage is TRBJ2-5, with no clear D. Trimming stripped 3 bases from V and 4 bases from J, with 9 bases between. Germline V gene lookup returns CDR1 LNHDA and CDR2 SQIVND (reference sequence). The CDR3 sequence is 13 residues long. CDR3 residues: CASSIGARETQYF. The CDR3 region has the DNA TGTGCCAGTAGTATTGGAGCGCGAGAGACCCAGTACTTC.

The chain is built from TRBV11-1 and TRBJ2-7; TRBD2 matches at 8 bases. The length of the CDR3 is 14 residues. J was trimmed by 4 bases and V by 3 bases; bases with no gene match: 5. Germline CDR1 reads SGHAT; CDR2 reads FQDESV (reference sequence). The CDR3 loop reads CASSFSGTEYEQYF. CDR3 bases: TGTGCCAGCAGCTTTAGCGGGACGGAGTACGAGCAGTACTTC.

V and J are TRBV7-2 and TRBJ2-7; the D gene is possibly TRBD2 (6 bases). The V end was cut by 5 bases, the J end by 2 bases, with 13 bases between. This CDR3 comprises 14 residues. Germline V gives CDR1 SGHTA, CDR2 FQGNSA. CDR3 amino acids: CASSPRAGPYEQYF. CDR3 in DNA: TGTGCCAGCAGCCCCCGAGCGGGCCCCTACGAGCAGTACTTC.

The V gene is TRBV10-2, the J gene TRBJ2-2, with D tentatively TRBD1 or TRBD2 (5 bases each). Trimming removed 8 bases from V and 0 bases from J, with 10 bases in between. CDR3 size: 14 residues. Germline V CDR1 and CDR2: WSHSY, SAAADI. In DNA, the CDR3 is TGCGCCAGCGTGGGACGAACGAACACCGGGGAGCTGTTTTTT. Encoded protein: CASVGRTNTGELFF.